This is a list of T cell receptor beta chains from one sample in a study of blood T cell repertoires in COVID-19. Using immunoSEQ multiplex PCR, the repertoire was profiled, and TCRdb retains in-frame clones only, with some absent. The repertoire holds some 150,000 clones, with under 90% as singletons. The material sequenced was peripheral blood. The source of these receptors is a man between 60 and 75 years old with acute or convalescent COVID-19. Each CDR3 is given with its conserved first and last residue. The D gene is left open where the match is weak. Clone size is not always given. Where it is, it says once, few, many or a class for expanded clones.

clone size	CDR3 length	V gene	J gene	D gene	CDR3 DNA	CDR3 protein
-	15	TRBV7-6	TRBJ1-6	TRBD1	TGTGCCAGCAGCTTACAACAGGGGGCAAACTCACCCCTCCACTTT	CASSLQQGANSPLHF
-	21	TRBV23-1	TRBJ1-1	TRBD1	TGCGCCAGCAGTCAATCGAAGTGGGGGATGGACAGGGTAATTATGGACACTGAAGCTTTCTTT	CASSQSKWGMDRVIMDTEAFF
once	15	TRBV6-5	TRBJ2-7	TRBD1	TGTGCCAGCAGTTACTCCGGGACAGGTCAGTACGAGCAGTACTTC	CASSYSGTGQYEQYF
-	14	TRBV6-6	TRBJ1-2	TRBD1	TGTGCCAGCAGTTACAGTTTCGAACAGGGGAGATACACCTTC	CASSYSFEQGRYTF
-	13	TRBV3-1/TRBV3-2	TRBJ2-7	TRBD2	TGTGCCAGCAGCCAATGCGGGAGTTACGAGCAGTACTTC	CASSQCGSYEQYF
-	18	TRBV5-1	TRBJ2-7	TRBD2	TGCGCCAGCAGCTTTGCTAGCGGGGGAATTACCAGCTCCTACGAGCAGTACTTC	CASSFASGGITSSYEQYF
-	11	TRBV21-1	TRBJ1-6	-	TGTGCCAGCAGAGTTTACGGAGTACTCCACTTT	CASRVYGVLHF
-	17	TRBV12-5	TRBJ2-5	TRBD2	TGTGCTAGTGGTTTGGGTGGACTAGCGGGGGGACAAGAGACCCAGTACTTC	CASGLGGLAGGQETQYF
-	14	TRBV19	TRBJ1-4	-	TGTGCCAGTAGTATCCCCAGCAGGGATGAAAAACTGTTTTTT	CASSIPSRDEKLFF
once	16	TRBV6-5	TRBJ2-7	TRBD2	TGTGCCAGCAGTTACTCTAGCGGGAGTGGTTTGGACGAGCAGTACTTC	CASSYSSGSGLDEQYF
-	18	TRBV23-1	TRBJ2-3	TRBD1	TGCGCCAGCAGTCAATGGGTCCCGGGACAGGGGGCGACAGATACGCAGTATTTT	CASSQWVPGQGATDTQYF
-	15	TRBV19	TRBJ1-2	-	TGTGCCAGTAGTATCCAGGGGATGGGGCACTATGGCTACACCTTC	CASSIQGMGHYGYTF
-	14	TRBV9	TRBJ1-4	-	TGTGCCAGCAGCGCCCCCCAGGGCCGTGAAAAACTGTTTTTT	CASSAPQGREKLFF
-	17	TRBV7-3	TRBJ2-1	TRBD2	TGTGCCAGCAGCTCCAAGACTAGCGGGGACTCCTACAATGAGCAGTTCTTC	CASSSKTSGDSYNEQFF
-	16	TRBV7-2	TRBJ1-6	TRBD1	TGTGCCAGCAGCGAGGGACAGGGGGCCGGTAATTCACCCCTCCACTTT	CASSEGQGAGNSPLHF
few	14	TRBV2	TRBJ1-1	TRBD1	TGTGCCAGCAGGGACAGGGGTCGGAACACTGAAGCTTTCTTT	CASRDRGRNTEAFF
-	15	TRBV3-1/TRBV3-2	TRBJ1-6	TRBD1	TGTGCCAGCAGCCAAGGACAGGGTTTGGGCTCACCCCTCCACTTT	CASSQGQGLGSPLHF
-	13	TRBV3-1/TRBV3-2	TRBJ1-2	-	TGTGCCAGCAGCACTGGGACTGAATATGGCTACACCTTC	CASSTGTEYGYTF
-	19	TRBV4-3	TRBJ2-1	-	TGCGCCAGCAGCCAAGAGCCCCCCTCGGGTACTTCCCGACGTAATGAGCAGTTCTTC	CASSQEPPSGTSRRNEQFF
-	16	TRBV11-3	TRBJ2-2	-	TGTGCCAGCAGCTTAGGGGTCGCAGGGATCACCGGGGAGCTGTTTTTT	CASSLGVAGITGELFF
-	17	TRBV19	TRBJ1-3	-	TGTGCCAGTAGTACTTCCCTGGGGCAGAGAAGAAGAAACACCATATATTTT	CASSTSLGQRRRNTIYF
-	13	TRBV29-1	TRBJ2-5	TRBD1	TGCAGCGCCTCGGGACAGGACCAAGAGACCCAGTACTTC	CSASGQDQETQYF